Sequencing of this TCR beta chain was carried out in a study of blood T cell repertoires in COVID-19 (dated by TCRdb to the early 2020s). The study in broad terms: The collaborator samples originated in the United States, Italy and Spain and spanned the acute and convalescent phases of COVID-19. The material from the prospective study consisted of cDNA or gDNA derived from T cells, B-cell-depleted T cells, or PBMCs. Deeply sampled blood TCRbeta repertoires from subjects exposed to, actively infected with, or recovered from COVID-19 were included in the dataset. The repertoires were made available in a free public database intended to serve as a resource for research on the immune response to SARS-CoV-2. The samples were drawn from two sources: the first 160 participants of the ongoing ImmuneRACE study, and some 1,300 subjects contributed by 6 global collaborators. A de-identified subject ID, COVID-19 status, age in years and sex were almost always included in the sample metadata. Where HLA class I and class II types were available, the types were taken from metadata supplied by the sample provider, not from assay-based typing.

CDR1 and CDR2 were assigned from the germline V gene (reference sequence) as SGHNT and YYREEE. Measured from the cysteine to the phenylalanine, the CDR3 is 15 residues long. Only CDR3 DNA remains: 45 bases, in frame from the first base. Between the V and J ends, shortened by 4 bases and 1 base respectively, the junction contains 14 bases. General conclusions and limits of the study: The amount of clinical and demographic metadata varied by source and participant and was provided uncurated.

As to this clone: The clone's antigen remains unknown. Base qualities are not recorded, but no much larger clone differs from it by a single base.

The immunoSEQ Assay, a bias-controlled multiplex PCR, was used to amplify TCRbeta CDR3 regions from genomic DNA. Processing in the source paper ran as follows. Within the assay, amplification of reference gene primers was used to estimate how many nucleated cells each sample contained. To quantify the absolute abundance of each unique TCRbeta CDR3 rearrangement, sequence reads were collapsed and filtered. Productive Simpson clonality was computed per sample as the square root of Simpson's diversity index over productive rearrangements. TCRdb limited this immuneACCESS table to in-frame rearrangements with V and J called. A share of clones is missing; checked studies link under half to unresolved V genes, and the rest is unexplained. The V and J calls and clone size are taken from that table; D and trimming were inferred from the DNA. A total of around 200,000 clones appear in this sample, roughly 90% of them only once. Roughly 2.4% of the sample comes from the top ten.

Collaborating institutions collected whole blood in K2EDTA tubes following their own protocols. For TCRbeta analysis, collaborators shipped samples in one of three forms: frozen whole blood, isolated PBMCs, or DNA extracted from either of those sample types. This receptor chain uses TRBV5-4 and TRBJ1-1; TRBD1 is possibly the D segment (6 matching bases). The receptor's source is a woman aged 45-59 years with acute or convalescent COVID-19. Sequenced: peripheral blood. CDR3 region: CASSQQGLTNTEAFF. The DNA sequence reads TGTGCCAGCAGCCAACAGGGACTAACGAACACTGAAGCTTTCTTT. Beyond the CDR3, the reference TRBV5-4 and TRBJ1-1 genes provide the residues; the full variable domain reads: ETGVTQSPTHLIKTRGQQVTLRCSSQSGHNTVSWYQQALGQGPQFIFQYYREEENGRGNFPPRFSGLQFPNYSSELNVNALELDDSALYLCASSQQGLTNTEAFFGQGTRLTVV.